A selection of T cell receptor beta chains follows, all from one sample in a study of blood T cell repertoires in COVID-19. Sequencing was performed with immunoSEQ multiplex PCR; in TCRdb, only in-frame clones are kept and a portion is missing. The sample records more than 110,000 clones, about nine tenths being singletons. The material sequenced was peripheral blood. These receptors were taken from a woman older than 75 with acute or convalescent COVID-19. Each CDR3 is given with its conserved first and last residue. The order of the fields is clone size, J gene, V gene, D gene, CDR3 DNA, CDR3 protein. A D gene is named only where the DNA matches it firmly. Not all rows give a size; the values are once, few, many and, for expanded clones, a class.

>once|TRBJ2-7|TRBV7-2|TRBD2
TGTGCCAGCAACCTTAGCGGGGGGGCCTACGAGCAGTACTTC
CASNLSGGAYEQYF
>few|TRBJ1-1|TRBV4-1|.
TGCGCCAGCAGCCAAGATATCACAGGGACGACGACACCTGAAGCTTTCTTT
CASSQDITGTTTPEAFF
>.|TRBJ2-2|TRBV6-5|.
TGTGCCAGCATAGGGGACAAGAACACCGGGGAGCTGTTTTTT
CASIGDKNTGELFF
>.|TRBJ2-3|TRBV6-2/TRBV6-3|TRBD2
TGTGCCAGCAGTTACCTAGCGGGGGGCCCCTCTAGCACAGATACGCAGTATTTT
CASSYLAGGPSSTDTQYF
>.|TRBJ2-3|TRBV4-2|TRBD2
TGTGCCAGCAGCCAACCTCCGGCGGGGGCGCAGTATTTT
CASSQPPAGAQYF
>.|TRBJ2-7|TRBV11-1|TRBD1
TGTGCCAGCAGCTTAGCGGGACAGGGGAGATACGAGCAGTACTTC
CASSLAGQGRYEQYF
>.|TRBJ1-1|TRBV15|.
TGTGCCACCAGCAGAGATCCTTCCGCGAGTGGCACTGAAGCTTTCTTT
CATSRDPSASGTEAFF
>.|TRBJ1-2|TRBV18|.
TGTGCCAGCTCACCAACCCCTTCGGCGGAGAACTATGGCTACACCTTC
CASSPTPSAENYGYTF
>once|TRBJ2-7|TRBV7-8|.
TGTGCCAGCAGCTCCCCCGGGAAGACCTACGAGCAGTACTTC
CASSSPGKTYEQYF
>.|TRBJ1-2|TRBV6-1|.
TGTGCCAGCACCTCCAGGGATGGCTACACCTTC
CASTSRDGYTF
>few|TRBJ2-7|TRBV6-1|.
TGTGCCAGCAGTGAATGGATACAGGCCTACGAGCAGTACTTC
CASSEWIQAYEQYF
>.|TRBJ2-3|TRBV3-1/TRBV3-2|TRBD2
TGTGCCAGCAGCCAAGACCTTAGCGGGGGGGCCTTAATCACAGATACGCAGTATTTT
CASSQDLSGGALITDTQYF
>.|TRBJ1-2|TRBV18|.
TGTGCCAGCTCACCACGGAGCTATGGCTACACCTTC
CASSPRSYGYTF
>.|TRBJ2-7|TRBV3-1/TRBV3-2|TRBD1
TGTGCCAGCAGCCAAGCCGGGACAGGGTCTAGAAACGAGCAGTACTTC
CASSQAGTGSRNEQYF
>few|TRBJ2-1|TRBV6-1|.
TGTGCCAGCAGTGAAGCCTCCATCGGCGAGGATGAGCAGTTCTTC
CASSEASIGEDEQFF
>.|TRBJ1-2|TRBV7-2|TRBD1
TGTGCCAGCAGCTTAGAACAGGGGGCAAACTATGGCTACACCTTC
CASSLEQGANYGYTF
>.|TRBJ2-1|TRBV7-6|TRBD1
TGTGCCAGCAGCTTAGCCCAGGGGGCTTTAAGGGAACCCTACAATGAGCAGTTCTTC
CASSLAQGALREPYNEQFF
>.|TRBJ1-5|TRBV6-5|.
TGTGCCAGCAGTTTCGACAGGTCGGGATCAGCCCAGCATTTT
CASSFDRSGSAQHF
>.|TRBJ2-5|TRBV5-4|TRBD2
TGTGCCAGCAGCTCATTACTAGCGGGGGAGACCCAGTACTTC
CASSSLLAGETQYF
>.|TRBJ1-2|TRBV11-2|.
TGTGCCAGCAGCTTAGTTCCAGATAACTATGGCTACACCTTC
CASSLVPDNYGYTF
>.|TRBJ1-1|TRBV6-5|.
TGTGCCAGCAGGTCGACAGTGAACACTGAAGCTTTCTTT
CASRSTVNTEAFF
>.|TRBJ2-3|TRBV3-1/TRBV3-2|TRBD2
TGTGCCAGCAGCCCTGGAGCGGGGGTGGGAGATACGCAGTATTTT
CASSPGAGVGDTQYF
>.|TRBJ1-4|TRBV24-1|.
TGTGCCACCAGTGGGGCAAATGAAAAACTGTTTTTT
CATSGANEKLFF
>.|TRBJ2-5|TRBV19|TRBD1
TGTGCCAGTAGTAGCGCCCACTCGACAGGGATGGGGGAGACCCAGTACTTC
CASSSAHSTGMGETQYF
>.|TRBJ1-2|TRBV5-6|TRBD1
TGTGCCAGCAGCTTGAGCAGGGGGATCTTTGGCTACACCTTC
CASSLSRGIFGYTF
>.|TRBJ2-3|TRBV7-9|.
TGTGCCAGCAGCTTTTTAGTGCTCACAGATACGCAGTATTTT
CASSFLVLTDTQYF
>.|TRBJ2-7|TRBV18|TRBD1
TGTGCCAGCTCACGGGACAGGGGCCTCTACGAGCAGTACTTC
CASSRDRGLYEQYF
>.|TRBJ1-2|TRBV5-5|.
TGTGCCAGCAGCTTGGGAGAATATGGCTACACCTTC
CASSLGEYGYTF
>.|TRBJ1-4|TRBV7-2|.
TGTGCCAGCAGCTTACAGGGCGAGGAAAAACTGTTTTTT
CASSLQGEEKLFF
>.|TRBJ1-5|TRBV2|TRBD1
TGTGCCAGCAGTGGGAGGACAGGGGAACAGCCCCAGCATTTT
CASSGRTGEQPQHF
>.|TRBJ1-5|TRBV28|.
TGTGCCAGCAGACAACGGCCAGGGAATCAGCCCCAGCATTTT
CASRQRPGNQPQHF
>.|TRBJ2-3|TRBV3-1/TRBV3-2|.
TGTGCCAGCAGCGCCGGTCCGGGGACAGATACGCAGTATTTT
CASSAGPGTDTQYF
>.|TRBJ1-2|TRBV2|.
TGTGCCAGCAGCTCCTTAAGGGGATCTAACTATGGCTACACCTTC
CASSSLRGSNYGYTF
>.|TRBJ1-5|TRBV14|.
TGTGCCAGCAGCCAAGATGGGCGGACAGTATTTTTCAATCAGCCCCAGCATTTT
CASSQDGRTVFFNQPQHF
>.|TRBJ1-1|TRBV4-2|TRBD1
TGTGCCAGCAGCCAAGATCGGACAGGGGTCACTGAAGCTTTCTTT
CASSQDRTGVTEAFF
>few|TRBJ1-5|TRBV2|TRBD1
TGTGCCAGCAGTACCCAGGGGGCTAATAACGGGCAGCCCCAGCATTTT
CASSTQGANNGQPQHF
>.|TRBJ2-7|TRBV6-5|TRBD1
TGTGCCAGCAGGGGACAGGGTCGAGACGAGCAGTACTTC
CASRGQGRDEQYF
>.|TRBJ2-5|TRBV5-1|.
TGCGCCAGCAGCTTGGCAACCCCGCCAGTGACCCAGTACTTC
CASSLATPPVTQYF
>once|TRBJ1-1|TRBV7-9|.
TGTGCCAGCAGCTTTGGGGGGGCGTTGGACACTGAAGCTTTCTTT
CASSFGGALDTEAFF
>.|TRBJ1-2|TRBV27|TRBD1
TGTGCCAGCAGTCCATGGGACAGGCTTGATGGCTACACCTTC
CASSPWDRLDGYTF
>once|TRBJ2-5|TRBV10-3|.
TGTGCCATCAGTGAGTCCCGGGGGGCCCTCCAAGAGACCCAGTACTTC
CAISESRGALQETQYF